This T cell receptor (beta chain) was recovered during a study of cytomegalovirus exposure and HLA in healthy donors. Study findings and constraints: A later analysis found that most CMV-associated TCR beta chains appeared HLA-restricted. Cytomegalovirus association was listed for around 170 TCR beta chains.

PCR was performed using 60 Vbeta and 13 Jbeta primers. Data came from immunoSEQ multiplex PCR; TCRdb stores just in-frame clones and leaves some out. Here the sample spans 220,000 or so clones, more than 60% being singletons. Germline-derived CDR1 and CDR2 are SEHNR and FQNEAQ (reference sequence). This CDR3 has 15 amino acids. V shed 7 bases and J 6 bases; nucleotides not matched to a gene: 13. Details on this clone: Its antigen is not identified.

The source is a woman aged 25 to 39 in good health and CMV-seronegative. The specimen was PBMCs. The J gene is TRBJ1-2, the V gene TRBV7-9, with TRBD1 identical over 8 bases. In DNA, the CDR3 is TGTGCCAGCAACCTCGGACAGGGCTTGAGTAATGGCTACACCTTC. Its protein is CASNLGQGLSNGYTF.